The 29 T cell receptor beta chains reported below all come from one sample, sequenced in a study of shared T cell receptors in the human thymus. Repertoires were generated with immunoSEQ multiplex PCR, while TCRdb's copy carries only in-frame clones and drops some. The table shows 500,000 to 750,000 clones, with 88% occurring only once. These same records also appear under a second study, on human thymus T cells.

Material: thymocytes. These receptor sequences come from a boy under two years old with a congenital heart defect.

CDR3 sequence reads: CASRGTGGCEQYF. The CDR3 nucleotides are TGTGCCAGCAGGGGGACAGGGGGCTGCGAGCAGTACTTC. The chain joins TRBV6-5 to TRBJ2-5, with 12 bases matching TRBD1. The end of the DNA fits TRBJ2-7 better, so the J call may be wrong. Germline CDR1 MNHEY, CDR2 SVGAGI. The CDR3 has 13 residues.

The chain carries TRBV7-9 and TRBJ2-7; 10 bases line up with TRBD2. Unmatched junction bases numbered 21, after V lost 5 bases and J lost 5 bases. CDR3 size: 19 residues. The germline gives CDR1 SEHNR, CDR2 FQNEAQ (reference sequence). DNA for the CDR3: TGTGCCAGCAGCGTCGCAAAAGCGGGAGGGCCCAGGGTTGGGGACGAGCAGTACTTC. Protein sequence: CASSVAKAGGPRVGDEQYF.

The rearrangement joins TRBV27 to TRBJ1-2; TRBD1 matches 9 bases. Germline V gene lookup returns CDR1 MNHEY and CDR2 SMNVEV (reference sequence). The V segment lost 5 bases and the J segment 6 bases; nucleotides outside the gene matches: 4. The CDR3 covers 13 residues. This CDR3 is CASSQQGANGYTF. The CDR3 coding sequence is TGTGCCAGCAGTCAACAGGGGGCGAATGGCTACACCTTC.

V and J are TRBV7-2 and TRBJ1-1, with 9 bases matching TRBD1. From germline, CDR1 is SGHTA and CDR2 FQGNSA. V lost 11 bases to trimming and J lost 7 bases; unmatched junction nucleotides: 11. This CDR3 comprises 13 residues. The CDR3 nucleotides are TGTGCCTCCTTAGGGACAGGGAGTATTGAAGCTTTCTTT. Translated, it gives CASLGTGSIEAFF.

V usage is TRBV6-4 and J usage is TRBJ2-1; TRBD2 matches at 7 bases. Per germline, CDR1 MRHNA and CDR2 SNTAGT. With V trimmed by 5 bases and J by 4 bases, 8 bases remained unmatched. The CDR3 spans 15 residues. CDR3 sequence (DNA): TGTGCCAGCAGTAGACTAGCCGAACCTTACAATGAGCAGTTCTTC. The encoded protein is CASSRLAEPYNEQFF.

V gene TRBV25-1 combines with J gene TRBJ1-2; the D gene is possibly TRBD1 (6 bases). This CDR3 region has 15 residues. Trimming cost V 10 bases and J 4 bases, with 22 bases left between them. Looked up from germline, CDR1 is MGHDK and CDR2 is SYGVNS. The CDR3 is CATFGTGPTFYGYTF. DNA of the CDR3: TGTGCCACCTTCGGTACAGGGCCGACCTTCTATGGCTACACCTTC.

The rearrangement links TRBV4-2 to TRBJ2-1; 8 positions match TRBD2. Germline lookup yields CDR1 LGHNA and CDR2 YNFKEQ. CDR3 length: 18 residues. Trimming took 1 base from V and 6 from J; bases not matched to a gene: 14. The CDR3 is CASSQGRPGTRASNEQFF. In DNA form, the CDR3 reads TGTGCCAGCAGCCAAGGGCGGCCCGGGACTAGAGCGAGCAATGAGCAGTTCTTC.

The CDR3 loop is CASSIDLSRKHSGANVLTF. CDR3 sequence (DNA): TGTGCCAGTAGTATAGATCTGTCCAGGAAACACTCTGGGGCCAACGTCCTGACTTTC. The rearrangement joins TRBV19 to TRBJ2-6; D not resolved. CDR1 and CDR2 from the germline V gene are LNHDA and SQIVND (reference sequence). Trimming left V 0 bases short and J 0 bases short, with 15 bases between. CDR3 length: 19 amino acids.

The V gene is TRBV4-1, the J gene TRBJ2-7; the match to TRBD2 covers 14 bases. The CDR3 loop spans 17 amino acids. V trimming: 0 bases; J trimming: 7 bases; junction bases outside the gene matches: 8. Germline assignment: CDR1 MGHRA and CDR2 YSYEKL. The DNA for the CDR3 is TGCGCCAGCAGCCAAGAGGGGACTAGCGGGAGCGACAATGAGCAGTACTTC. Translating gives CASSQEGTSGSDNEQYF.

The rearrangement uses TRBV9 and TRBJ2-2, with TRBD1 matching 8 bases. The junction had 7 bases not matched to a gene; V was cut back by 3 bases and J by 3 bases. The CDR3 totals 16 residues. Germline CDR1 SGDLS, CDR2 YYNGEE. The CDR3 reads CASSAKRQGHTGELFF. In DNA form, the CDR3 reads TGTGCCAGCAGCGCCAAAAGACAGGGGCACACCGGGGAGCTGTTTTTT.

This clone occurred a few times. The CDR3 reads CASSLPPSGGYNEQFF. CDR3 in DNA: TGTGCCAGCAGCTTACCCCCTAGCGGGGGTTACAATGAGCAGTTCTTC. The chain employs TRBV7-2 and TRBJ2-1; 10 bases fit TRBD2. Germline V CDR1 and CDR2: SGHTA, FQGNSA. The V segment lost 2 bases and the J segment 4 bases; nucleotides outside the gene matches: 5. CDR3 size: 16 residues. Complete variable domain (other parts from reference TRBV7-2 and TRBJ2-1): GAGVSQSPSNKVTEKGKDVELRCDPISGHTALYWYRQSLGQGLEFLIYFQGNSAPDKSGLPSDRFSAERTGGSVSTLTIQRTQQEDSAVYLCASSLPPSGGYNEQFFGPGTRLTVL.

The V and J genes are TRBV5-4 and TRBJ2-7, with 13 bases aligning to TRBD2. V lost 0 bases, J lost 2 bases, and 5 bases stayed unmatched. Germline-derived CDR1 and CDR2 are SGHNT and YYREEE (reference sequence). CDR3 length: 17 residues. Here the CDR3 DNA reads TGTGCCAGCAGCTTGGGACTAGCGGGAGGTCGGGCCTACGAGCAGTACTTC. This encodes CASSLGLAGGRAYEQYF.

The chain carries TRBV4-3 and TRBJ1-5; 9 nucleotides line up with TRBD1. With V trimmed by 0 bases and J by 4 bases, 4 bases remained unmatched. CDR1 and CDR2 from the germline V gene are LGHNA and YSLEER. The CDR3 totals 16 residues. The CDR3 spells CASSQERQGVNQPQHF. The CDR3 region has the DNA TGCGCCAGCAGCCAAGAGAGACAGGGGGTAAATCAGCCCCAGCATTTT.

The rearrangement uses TRBV19 and TRBJ2-7; TRBD2 aligns across 9 bases. The CDR3 totals 17 residues. V lost 3 bases, J lost 4 bases, and 13 bases stayed unmatched. Per germline, CDR1 LNHDA and CDR2 SQIVND (reference sequence). The CDR3 protein is CASSIASGIPTLYEQYF. CDR3 coding DNA: TGTGCCAGTAGTATCGCTAGCGGGATCCCAACCCTTTACGAGCAGTACTTC.

The chain employs TRBV21-1 and TRBJ2-3; no DNA check was done on the table's D call, TRBD2. TRBV21-1 is a documented pseudogene. The CDR3 consists of 15 residues. The CDR3: CASSTGGPRTDTQYF. The CDR3, as DNA: TGTGCCAGCAGTACCGGAGGGCCCCGCACAGATACGCAGTATTTT.

This clone was detected a few times. The chain couples TRBV7-8 to TRBJ2-3; 12 bases are a match to TRBD2. The CDR3 is 16 amino acids. Germline V gives CDR1 SGHVS, CDR2 FQNEAQ. Trimming removed 5 bases from V and 5 bases from J; junction bases left unmatched: 8. The CDR3 loop reads CASSQRLAGDQDTQYF. DNA for the CDR3: TGTGCCAGCAGCCAAAGACTAGCGGGAGATCAAGATACGCAGTATTTT.

This sequence joins TRBV11-1 and TRBJ2-1, with D possibly TRBD2 on 5 matching bases. Trimming pared 5 bases from V and 8 bases from J, leaving 7 bases between. Germline V CDR1 and CDR2: SGHAT, FQDESV (reference sequence). This CDR3 is 11 amino acids long. The CDR3 region is CASSPADEQFF. The CDR3 region has the DNA TGTGCCAGCAGCCCAGCGGATGAGCAGTTCTTC.

This clone occurred once. The chain uses TRBV27 and TRBJ1-4; weak D call: TRBD1 (5 bases). CDR3 length equals 13 residues. V dropped 8 bases and J dropped 7 bases, with 14 bases sitting between them. CDR1 is MNHEY, CDR2 SMNVEV, per germline (reference sequence). The CDR3 is CASGGNYGEKLFF. CDR3 DNA sequence: TGTGCCAGCGGGGGGAATTACGGTGAAAAACTGTTTTTT.

The CDR3 bases are TGTGCCAGCAGCTCTGTGGGACTAGCGGGACTCTTCTTC. It specifies CASSSVGLAGLFF. V gene TRBV7-8 combines with J gene TRBJ2-1; the match to TRBD2 covers 13 bases. V was pared by 4 bases and J by 16 bases, with 7 bases of the junction left unmatched. From germline, CDR1 is SGHVS and CDR2 FQNEAQ. CDR3 length: 13 amino acids. Full variable domain (missing parts from reference TRBV7-8 and TRBJ2-1): GAGVSQSPRYKVAKRGQDVALRCDPISGHVSLFWYQQALGQGPEFLTYFQNEAQLDKSGLPSDRFFAERPEGSVSTLKIQRTQQEDSAVYLCASSSVGLAGLFFGPGTRLTVL.

The chain uses TRBV6-4 and TRBJ2-5; TRBD2 is a possible D gene (6 bases). CDR3 length equals 15 residues. V was clipped by 4 bases and J by 2 bases, with 14 bases between them. The V gene's germline CDR1 is MRHNA and CDR2 SNTAGT. Here the CDR3 reads CASSADLASQETQYF. CDR3 coding DNA: TGTGCCAGCAGTGCAGACCTAGCGTCTCAAGAGACCCAGTACTTC.

The chain uses TRBV7-6 and TRBJ1-2; 11 bases map to TRBD1. The CDR3 has 11 residues. Germline lookup yields CDR1 SGHVS and CDR2 FNYEAQ. V lost 9 bases and J lost 7; bases outside the gene matches: 1. The chain's CDR3 is CASGTGGGYTF. The CDR3 DNA reads TGTGCCAGTGGGACAGGGGGTGGCTACACCTTC.

The J gene is TRBJ2-1, the V gene TRBV7-6; D not certain. The CDR3 totals 17 residues. Per the germline V gene, CDR1 is SGHVS and CDR2 is FNYEAQ. Trimming took 4 bases from V and 0 from J, leaving 16 bases between them. CDR3 nucleotides: TGTGCCAGCAGCTCCCCGTTGGCGGAGAGCTCCTACAATGAGCAGTTCTTC. Its translation: CASSSPLAESSYNEQFF. Looking up the rest from reference TRBV7-6 and TRBJ2-1 gives the full variable domain: GAGVSQSPRYKVTKRGQDVALRCDPISGHVSLYWYRQALGQGPEFLTYFNYEAQQDKSGLPNDRFSAERPEGSISTLTIQRTEQRDSAMYRCASSSPLAESSYNEQFFGPGTRLTVL.

The chain joins TRBV5-4 to TRBJ2-1; 7 nucleotides align to TRBD1. This CDR3 has 17 residues. The V and J ends lost 4 bases and 0 bases, in that order; junction bases with no gene match: 10. Germline V CDR1 and CDR2: SGHNT, YYREEE (reference sequence). Here the CDR3 reads CASSALQGKASYNEQFF. CDR3 in DNA: TGTGCCAGCAGCGCATTACAGGGGAAGGCCTCCTACAATGAGCAGTTCTTC.

The rearrangement links TRBV2 to TRBJ2-7; TRBD2 agrees at 8 bases. CDR3 length: 13 amino acids. Per germline, CDR1 SNHLY and CDR2 FYNNEI. V trimming: 11 bases; J trimming: 6 bases; junction bases outside the gene matches: 12. The CDR3 loop is CAGNWRSGGEQYF. CDR3 DNA: TGTGCCGGCAACTGGAGGAGCGGGGGCGAGCAGTACTTC.

The rearrangement joins TRBV15 to TRBJ2-1, with D possibly being TRBD1 (7 bases). CDR3 length equals 18 residues. Trimming took 0 bases from V and 0 from J, leaving 15 bases between them. From germline, CDR1 is LNHNV and CDR2 YYDKDF (reference sequence). CDR3 sequence: CATSRDRRDRSSYNEQFF. DNA for the CDR3: TGTGCCACCAGCAGAGATAGGAGGGACAGAAGCTCCTACAATGAGCAGTTCTTC.

Only one count was recorded for this clone. This chain uses TRBV20-1 with TRBJ2-1, with D unresolved. The germline V and J ends were trimmed by 2 bases and 6 bases, with 5 bases remaining between them. Germline assignment: CDR1 DFQATT and CDR2 SNEGSKA (reference sequence). This CDR3 is built from 11 residues. CDR3 amino acids: CSARNSNEQFF. The CDR3 DNA reads TGCAGTGCTAGAAACAGCAATGAGCAGTTCTTC.

The chain recombines TRBV6-1 with TRBJ2-7, with 8 bases identical to TRBD1. The J segment lost 2 bases and the V segment lost 7 bases, leaving 7 bases of the junction unmatched. Looked up from germline, CDR1 is MNHNS and CDR2 is SASEGT. The length of the CDR3 is 14 residues. Written as DNA, the CDR3 is TGTGCCAGCAATAAAGGACAGGGTCCCTACGAGCAGTACTTC. Translating it yields CASNKGQGPYEQYF.

Remarks on this clone: This sample also contains other DNA sequences that code for the same CDR3. The rearrangement uses TRBV6-1 and TRBJ2-7; D might be TRBD1 (5 bases). The length of the CDR3 is 17 residues. V lost 0 bases to trimming and J lost 10 bases, with 25 bases between them. The germline gives CDR1 MNHNS, CDR2 SASEGT. CDR3: CASSEAVFSRVYLEQYF. As DNA, the CDR3 is TGTGCCAGCAGTGAAGCGGTGTTCTCCAGGGTTTATCTCGAACAGTACTTC.

This clone was observed once. This chain uses TRBV6-6 with TRBJ1-1; 8 bases align to TRBD1. Trimming at V came to 1 base and at J to 4 bases, leaving 5 bases not matched to a gene. This CDR3 region has 15 residues. The V gene's germline CDR1 is MNHNY and CDR2 SVGAGI (reference sequence). This CDR3 is CASSYLTGVGTEAFF. CDR3 coding DNA: TGTGCCAGCAGTTACTTGACAGGGGTAGGCACTGAAGCTTTCTTT.